The 31 T cell receptor beta chains given below trace back to one sample, sequenced in a study of cytomegalovirus exposure and HLA in healthy donors. Some clones are missing from TCRdb's copy, which holds only in-frame ones; the method was immunoSEQ multiplex PCR. The sample has 80,000 or so clones, roughly 94% seen once. Material: PBMCs. These receptors were collected from a woman under 30 in good health and CMV-seronegative.

This clone was detected only once. The chain couples TRBV30 to TRBJ1-3, with 7 bases lining up with TRBD1. In germline, CDR1 is GTSNPN, CDR2 SVGIG (reference sequence). The V gene end was trimmed by 0 bases and the J gene end by 11 bases; junction bases not matched to a gene: 7. The CDR3 covers 13 residues. CDR3 sequence (DNA): TGTGCCTGGAGTGTAGAGTGGGACAGTCCCATATATTTT. Encoded protein: CAWSVEWDSPIYF.

In its sample, this clone was seen once. This chain uses TRBV28 with TRBJ1-2, with 7 positions matching TRBD1. This CDR3 is built from 14 residues. From germline, CDR1 is MDHEN and CDR2 SYDVKM. V lost 2 bases and J lost 3; bases outside the gene matches: 3. CDR3 sequence (DNA): TGTGCCAGCAGTTTACGGGGGACAGACTATGGCTACACCTTC. It translates to CASSLRGTDYGYTF.

This sequence joins TRBV5-4 and TRBJ2-7; 8 positions match TRBD1. After removal of 2 bases from V and 1 base from J, the junction contained 5 bases not matched to a gene. Germline loops: CDR1 SGHNT, CDR2 YYREEE (reference sequence). CDR3 length equals 15 residues. The CDR3 sequence: CASSFGQGASYEQYF. CDR3 coding DNA: TGTGCCAGCAGCTTTGGACAGGGTGCATCCTACGAGCAGTACTTC.

The chain combines TRBV5-4 with TRBJ1-2; 10 positions agree with TRBD1. The CDR3 is 16 residues long. J gave up 0 bases and V 4 bases, and 6 bases lay outside the gene matches. Germline-derived CDR1 and CDR2 are SGHNT and YYREEE (reference sequence). CDR3 nucleotide sequence: TGTGCCAGCAGCGCCGACGGACAGGGGGCTAACTATGGCTACACCTTC. This codes for CASSADGQGANYGYTF.

This chain uses TRBV7-2 with TRBJ2-7; D gene uncertain. V was shortened by 1 base and J by 5 bases, with 12 bases between the two germline ends. The CDR3 is 14 residues long. CDR1 is SGHTA and CDR2 is FQGNSA in the germline V gene. The CDR3 nucleotides are TGTGCCAGCAGCTTAGTGCTAGTGAAGGACGAGCAGTACTTC. This gives the protein CASSLVLVKDEQYF.

This clone was seen once. The V gene is TRBV28, the J gene TRBJ1-2; unclear D gene. This CDR3 spans 14 amino acids. V was clipped by 1 base and J by 8 bases, with 14 bases between them. The V gene's germline CDR1 is MDHEN and CDR2 SYDVKM. The CDR3 DNA is TGTGCCAGCAGTTTATCTAGAGGGCTCGGCGGCTACACCTTC. This codes for CASSLSRGLGGYTF.

The chain is built from TRBV9 and TRBJ2-6; TRBD1 matches at 10 bases. With V trimmed by 0 bases and J by 1 base, 4 bases remained unmatched. The V gene's germline CDR1 is SGDLS and CDR2 YYNGEE. The CDR3 sequence is 18 residues long. As DNA, the CDR3 is TGTGCCAGCAGCGTAGCGGGACAGGGGTTGTCTGGGGCCAACGTCCTGACTTTC. It encodes CASSVAGQGLSGANVLTF.

The chain uses TRBV5-4 and TRBJ2-3; 9 nucleotides line up with TRBD2. The V and J ends lost 2 bases and 2 bases, in that order; junction bases with no gene match: 12. The germline V gene encodes CDR1 SGHNT and CDR2 YYREEE (reference sequence). This CDR3 spans 18 amino acids. This CDR3 is CASSFGDIAGAYTDTQYF. CDR3 DNA: TGTGCCAGCAGCTTTGGGGATATAGCGGGAGCCTACACAGATACGCAGTATTTT.

This sequence joins TRBV7-9 and TRBJ2-5, with 10 positions matching TRBD2. The CDR3 sequence is 14 residues long. CDR1 is SEHNR, CDR2 FQNEAQ, per germline (reference sequence). V lost 8 bases, J lost 5 bases, and 8 bases stayed unmatched. The CDR3 region is CASGQGLARETQYF. CDR3 coding DNA: TGTGCCAGCGGCCAGGGACTAGCGAGGGAGACCCAGTACTTC.

This chain joins TRBV4-1 and TRBJ2-5; TRBD1 aligns across 8 bases. V shed 6 bases, J shed 2 bases, and the junction held 5 bases outside the gene matches. CDR3 length: 14 residues. The germline gives CDR1 MGHRA, CDR2 YSYEKL. In DNA form, the CDR3 reads TGCGCCAGCAGACAGGGACAGGCGCAAGAGACCCAGTACTTC. The encoded protein is CASRQGQAQETQYF.

V gene TRBV7-9 combines with J gene TRBJ2-1; 10 bases match TRBD2. V lost 7 bases and J lost 5; bases outside the gene matches: 2. CDR3 length equals 13 residues. Germline V gene lookup returns CDR1 SEHNR and CDR2 FQNEAQ (reference sequence). This chain's CDR3 is CASKRGGDNEQFF. The CDR3 DNA reads TGTGCCAGCAAGCGGGGGGGTGACAATGAGCAGTTCTTC.

The rearrangement uses TRBV6-5 and TRBJ2-4, with a tentative D call TRBD2 (5 bases). Germline lookup yields CDR1 MNHEY and CDR2 SVGAGI. Trimming removed 3 bases at V and 6 bases at J, with 15 bases between. CDR3 length: 15 residues. CDR3 sequence: CASSYSSRGTNIQYF. CDR3 coding DNA: TGTGCCAGCAGTTATTCTTCCCGGGGAACAAACATTCAGTACTTC.

The V call is TRBV6-5, the J call TRBJ2-1; D may be TRBD2 (6 bases). The length of the CDR3 is 15 residues. Deletions cut 2 bases from V and 7 bases from J, with 15 bases between. Germline V lookup: CDR1 MNHEY, CDR2 SVGAGI. The CDR3 here is CASSYTPDGSNEQFF. DNA of the CDR3: TGTGCCAGCAGTTACACCCCTGACGGGAGTAATGAGCAGTTCTTC.

This rearrangement joins TRBV7-2 to TRBJ2-2; D is unresolved. V was clipped by 2 bases and J by 4 bases, with 8 bases between them. The CDR3 spans 14 residues. Germline CDR1 reads SGHTA; CDR2 reads FQGNSA. In nucleotides, the CDR3 is TGTGCCAGCAGCTTAACGCGGCTCACCGGGGAGCTGTTTTTT. Translation: CASSLTRLTGELFF.

The chain couples TRBV4-3 to TRBJ2-7; 8 nucleotides agree with TRBD1. V shed 5 bases, J shed 3 bases, and the junction held 12 bases outside the gene matches. Germline V gives CDR1 LGHNA, CDR2 YSLEER. This CDR3 has 16 residues. The CDR3 spells CASSFSGTGEIYEQYF. CDR3 nucleotide sequence: TGCGCCAGCAGCTTTTCCGGGACAGGTGAAATCTACGAGCAGTACTTC.

J is TRBJ2-2 and V is TRBV5-1; TRBD1 agrees at 9 bases. Germline assignment: CDR1 SGHRS and CDR2 YFSETQ. The CDR3 covers 14 residues. V was clipped by 0 bases and J by 6 bases; unmatched bases: 0. CDR3 loop: CASSLDRGPGELFF. The CDR3, as DNA: TGCGCCAGCAGCTTGGACAGGGGGCCCGGGGAGCTGTTTTTT. The variable domain in full, with the rest retrieved from reference TRBV5-1 and TRBJ2-2, is KAGVTQTPRYLIKTRGQQVTLSCSPISGHRSVSWYQQTPGQGLQFLFEYFSETQRNKGNFPGRFSGRQFSNSRSEMNVSTLELGDSALYLCASSLDRGPGELFFGEGSRLTVL.

This chain joins TRBV5-1 and TRBJ2-1, with 8 positions matching TRBD2. Germline CDR1 is SGHRS and CDR2 is YFSETQ. This CDR3 is 14 amino acids long. V was clipped by 7 bases and J by 2 bases; unmatched bases: 5. The DNA for the CDR3 is TGCGCCAGCGACGGCGGGGGGCCCTACAATGAGCAGTTCTTC. As protein: CASDGGGPYNEQFF. The full variable domain, rest sourced from reference TRBV5-1 and TRBJ2-1, is KAGVTQTPRYLIKTRGQQVTLSCSPISGHRSVSWYQQTPGQGLQFLFEYFSETQRNKGNFPGRFSGRQFSNSRSEMNVSTLELGDSALYLCASDGGGPYNEQFFGPGTRLTVL.

V is TRBV1 and J is TRBJ1-4; whether TRBD1, the table's D call, matches the DNA was not checked. TRBV1 is termed a pseudogene. The length of the CDR3 is 16 residues. CDR3 coding DNA: TGCACCAGCAGCCAAGCAGGGGGCGGCACTAATGAAAAACTGTTTTTT. Its translation: CTSSQAGGGTNEKLFF.

CDR3 DNA sequence: TGCGCCAGCAGCTTCGGACTAGCGGGAGTGGAAAAGACCCAGTACTTC. Its translation is CASSFGLAGVEKTQYF. The chain joins TRBV4-3 to TRBJ2-5; 13 nucleotides line up with TRBD2. Germline CDR1 is LGHNA and CDR2 is YSLEER. The V segment lost 5 bases and the J segment 6 bases; nucleotides outside the gene matches: 9. This CDR3 spans 16 amino acids.

The V gene is TRBV20-1, the J gene TRBJ2-7; D unclear. Trimming cost V 7 bases and J 2 bases, with 9 bases left between them. Looked up from germline, CDR1 is DFQATT and CDR2 is SNEGSKA (reference sequence). The CDR3 loop spans 11 amino acids. In DNA form, the CDR3 reads TGCAGTGGACTCCTCGCCTACGAGCAGTACTTC. It encodes CSGLLAYEQYF.

V gene TRBV5-1 combines with J gene TRBJ2-7; a possible D gene is TRBD2 (6 bases). Per germline, CDR1 SGHRS and CDR2 YFSETQ. V was clipped by 3 bases and J by 7 bases, with 11 bases between them. The CDR3 is 12 amino acids. CDR3 nucleotides: TGCGCCAGCAGCTGGCGGGGACGGGAGCAGTACTTC. Translated, it gives CASSWRGREQYF.

The CDR3 nucleotides are TGTGCCAGCAGTTTCCGAGGGATGCAGCCCCAGCATTTT. As protein: CASSFRGMQPQHF. The chain recombines TRBV27 with TRBJ1-5, with D uncertain. Germline V gene data show CDR1 as MNHEY and CDR2 as SMNVEV (reference sequence). CDR3 length: 13 amino acids. Trimming took off 3 bases at V and 7 bases at J, with 10 bases between the two ends.

The J gene is TRBJ2-2, the V gene TRBV18, with 7 nucleotides matching TRBD1. The CDR3 consists of 15 residues. Germline V gives CDR1 KGHSH, CDR2 LQKENI. With V trimmed by 7 bases and J by 5 bases, 10 bases remained unmatched. The DNA of the CDR3 is TGTGCCAGCTTCGACACAGGGGTTCGTACCGGGGAGCTGTTTTTT. Translation gives CASFDTGVRTGELFF.

J is TRBJ1-2 and V is TRBV4-3, with D unclear. The CDR3 spans 16 residues. The V and J ends lost 0 bases and 4 bases respectively, with 15 bases between them. Per the germline V gene, CDR1 is LGHNA and CDR2 is YSLEER. This CDR3 is CASSQDTREGGYGYTF. The CDR3 DNA follows: TGCGCCAGCAGCCAAGATACCAGAGAGGGTGGCTATGGCTACACCTTC.

V is TRBV5-8 and J is TRBJ1-5, with 9 bases lining up with TRBD1. This CDR3 is 15 amino acids long. Looked up from germline, CDR1 is SGHTS and CDR2 is YDEGEE. Trimming cost V 4 bases and J 4 bases; bases outside gene matches: 6. CDR3 sequence: CASSLDRGGNQPQHF. In DNA form, the CDR3 reads TGTGCCAGCAGCCTAGACAGGGGGGGGAATCAGCCCCAGCATTTT. Using reference TRBV5-8 and TRBJ1-5 for the parts outside the CDR3, the full variable domain is EAGVTQSPTHLIKTRGQQATLRCSPISGHTSVYWYQQALGLGLQFLLWYDEGEERNRGNFPPRFSGRQFPNYSSELNVNALELEDSALYLCASSLDRGGNQPQHFGDGTRLSIL.

This chain uses TRBV5-5 with TRBJ1-4; 9 nucleotides match TRBD1. The CDR3 loop spans 13 amino acids. Germline loops: CDR1 SGHKS, CDR2 YYEKEE (reference sequence). Trimming cost V 5 bases and J 6 bases; bases outside gene matches: 2. The CDR3 is CASRWTGDEKLFF. In DNA form, the CDR3 reads TGTGCCAGCAGATGGACAGGGGATGAAAAACTGTTTTTT.

This sequence joins TRBV30 and TRBJ1-3; D may be TRBD1 (5 bases). V was cut by 3 bases and J by 0 bases, with 15 bases left in between. The CDR3 is made up of 16 amino acids. Germline V CDR1 and CDR2: GTSNPN, SVGIG (reference sequence). The CDR3 DNA reads TGTGCCTGGAGCCCCACGACAGCTAACTCTGGAAACACCATATATTTT. It is translated as CAWSPTTANSGNTIYF.

This clone was seen a few times. The chain carries TRBV7-9 and TRBJ1-1; 7 bases match TRBD1. Per germline, CDR1 SEHNR and CDR2 FQNEAQ (reference sequence). Unmatched junction bases numbered 6, after V lost 1 base and J lost 4 bases. The CDR3 sequence is 15 residues long. The CDR3 spells CASSLVSGGRTEAFF. In nucleotides, the CDR3 is TGTGCCAGCAGCTTAGTCTCAGGGGGACGCACTGAAGCTTTCTTT.

The DNA for the CDR3 is TGTGCCAGTAGACAGGGGACAGGAGGGACCGAGCAGTACTTC. Its protein product is CASRQGTGGTEQYF. The chain joins TRBV19 to TRBJ2-7, with 8 bases matching TRBD1. CDR1 and CDR2 from the germline V gene are LNHDA and SQIVND (reference sequence). There are 14 residues in the CDR3. V shed 6 bases and J 6 bases; nucleotides not matched to a gene: 10. Full variable domain (missing parts from reference TRBV19 and TRBJ2-7): DGGITQSPKYLFRKEGQNVTLSCEQNLNHDAMYWYRQDPGQGLRLIYYSQIVNDFQKGDIAEGYSVSREKKESFPLTVTSAQKNPTAFYLCASRQGTGGTEQYFGPGTRLTVT.

The rearrangement uses TRBV5-1 and TRBJ2-5; the D gene is possibly TRBD2 (5 bases). The ends were cut back, 1 base at V and 1 base at J, with 11 bases in the middle. The CDR3 is made up of 15 amino acids. The germline V gene has CDR1 SGHRS and CDR2 YFSETQ. The CDR3 reads CASSLFGNLQETQYF. As DNA, the CDR3 is TGCGCCAGCAGCTTGTTCGGGAACCTCCAAGAGACCCAGTACTTC. Combining the CDR3 with reference TRBV5-1 and TRBJ2-5 gives the whole variable domain KAGVTQTPRYLIKTRGQQVTLSCSPISGHRSVSWYQQTPGQGLQFLFEYFSETQRNKGNFPGRFSGRQFSNSRSEMNVSTLELGDSALYLCASSLFGNLQETQYFGPGTRLLVL.

The chain couples TRBV18 to TRBJ2-1; maybe TRBD1 (5 bases). Germline V CDR1 and CDR2: KGHSH, LQKENI. This CDR3 region has 13 residues. Deletions cut 2 bases from V and 9 bases from J, with 11 bases between. CDR3 in amino acids: CASSPMDILEQFF. The CDR3 coding sequence is TGTGCCAGCTCACCAATGGACATCCTTGAGCAGTTCTTC.